This entry is about one TCR beta chain. This clonotype came up a few times. Its antigen is still unknown. Base quality data are lacking; no much larger clone is found one base away. This specimen comes from a study of blood T cells in healthy people across ages (dated by TCRdb to the mid-2010s). With regard to the full study: In model experiments, template switching captured about one uniquely barcoded TCR beta cDNA molecule for every two T cells. To avoid experimental bias, donors of different ages were randomly spread across the sequencing lanes. Age-related changes in TCR beta repertoire diversity were measured in the study by deep sequencing normalized with unique cDNA molecular identifiers. The donors were split into four age groups: young (average around 15 years), middle-aged (about 40), aged (62) and long-lived (roughly 77). Using the same blood draw, the study looked at two additional independent replicas of 1 million unique cDNA reads for two donors, one aged 18 to 30 and the other aged 80 or older.

Libraries were made using 5' RACE. These reads were obtained on an Illumina HiSeq 2500. The second PCR ran for about 6 to 12 cycles and used a J-beta primer mix along with a sample-barcoded 5' primer. A template-switch 5' adaptor carrying 12 random nucleotides introduced a unique molecular identifier onto each TCR beta cDNA molecule. At least 2.5 million CDR3-containing paired-end reads were obtained from each sample. The Mint cDNA synthesis kit, primed by a TRBC-specific oligonucleotide, was used to synthesize first-strand cDNA from all RNA. Following uracil-DNA glycosylase treatment, all cDNA underwent a first 18-cycle PCR with the universal primers M1SS and BC2_uni_R. The authors' analysis ran thus. For normalization, 1 million high-quality reads were randomly selected from each sample, with every read carrying a distinct molecular identifier. Instead of being binned into consensus sequences, reads with shared molecular identifiers were discarded. MiTCR, with a Q25 quality threshold and the strictest error-elimination algorithm, was used for CDR3 identification, clonotype clustering and error correction. A nonparametric unseen species model with Euler transformation was used to estimate a lower bound on total TCR beta diversity. TCRdb redid the processing of the public reads, applying fastp at Q25 and MiXCR, and retained in-frame beta chains. Rows with one shared CDR3 protein collapse into an entry with the most common genes and DNA. The authors' filters were not applied to this entry. The sample table records some 900,000 distinct CDR3 sequences; 48% of these occur just once. Jointly, the top ten make up around an eighth of the sample.

Trimming costs V 0 bases and J 4 bases, and their ends lie 7 bases apart. Taken from cysteine to phenylalanine, the CDR3 has 14 residues. The read is trimmed to its CDR3 DNA, 42 bases read in frame from base 1. Per the germline V gene, SGDLS is the CDR1 and YYNGEE is the CDR2. The 40 or so donors, aged about 6 to 95 years, were systemically healthy Caucasian individuals from Russia. Each donor gave 8 to 10 milliliters of peripheral blood, collected into EDTA-treated Vacutainer tubes. Ficoll-Paque density-gradient centrifugation was used to isolate PBMCs, with at least 6.5 million per sample. Trizol reagent was used to extract total RNA from the PBMCs, yielding at least 5.5 micrograms per sample. For every donor, an aliquot of PBMCs went through flow cytometry to measure the percentages of naive CD45RAhigh/CD27high T cells. Overall results and qualifications from the work: Because profiling used bulk unsorted PBMCs, naive and antigen-experienced compartments could not be compared conclusively. A strong correlation was found between observed TCR beta diversity and the percentage of naive T cells measured by flow cytometry. Because donor CMV infection status was unknown, age-related changes in expanded clonotypes were potentially confounded. Estimates of total diversity based on one million sequenced T cells were regarded as lower bounds and as underestimates. As age increased, observed TCR beta diversity per million T cells dropped in a roughly linear way, and a significant reduction was already evident by age 40. The long-lived group showed more naive CD4+ T cells, fewer expanded clones and increased TCR diversity than the aged group, suggesting age selection.

Sequenced sample: blood. The source of this sequence is a man aged 30 to 39 in good health. Recombination connected TRBV9 to TRBJ1-4, with TRBD1 tentatively as D gene (5 bases match). The DNA reads as follows: TGTGCCAGCAGCGTAGAGGGGAATAATGAAAAACTGTTTTTT. This codes for CASSVEGNNEKLFF.